A selection of T cell receptor beta chains follows, all from one sample in a study of CD8+ T cells in alopecia areata. Measured with immunoSEQ multiplex PCR; TCRdb has only the in-frame clones, and not every one. Here the sample spans approximately 180,000 clones, around three fifths being singletons. Sequencing used CD4+ T cells sorted from blood, obtained at week 24, from a patient treated with tofacitinib. The receptors come from a human donor with alopecia areata. The CDR3 runs from the conserved cysteine through the conserved F or W. A D gene is named only where the DNA matches it firmly. A row's size may be missing; if present it is once, few, many or a size class.

J gene: TRBJ2-4
clone size: NA
D gene: NA
CDR3 length: 19
V gene: TRBV11-3
CDR3 DNA: TGTGCCAGCAGCGGACAGGGCGATCGGAGCGGGGGGATCAAGGACATTCAGTACTTC
CDR3 protein: CASSGQGDRSGGIKDIQYF

J gene: TRBJ2-7
clone size: NA
D gene: TRBD1
CDR3 length: 19
V gene: TRBV4-3
CDR3 DNA: TGCGCCAGCAGCCAAGATTTGGTTGCCCCGGGACAGGGGGCTAACGAGCAGTACTTC
CDR3 protein: CASSQDLVAPGQGANEQYF

J gene: TRBJ2-7
clone size: NA
D gene: TRBD2
CDR3 length: 15
V gene: TRBV28
CDR3 DNA: TGTGCCAGCATACCAGGGACTAGCGGATCCTACGAGCAGTACTTC
CDR3 protein: CASIPGTSGSYEQYF

J gene: TRBJ1-5
clone size: NA
D gene: NA
CDR3 length: 12
V gene: TRBV19
CDR3 DNA: TGTGCCAGTAGTCCCTGGGGGAAGCCCCAGCATTTT
CDR3 protein: CASSPWGKPQHF

J gene: TRBJ1-5
clone size: NA
D gene: TRBD1
CDR3 length: 14
V gene: TRBV6-5
CDR3 DNA: TGTGCCAGCAGACAGGGGAGTAGCAATCAGCCCCAGCATTTT
CDR3 protein: CASRQGSSNQPQHF

J gene: TRBJ2-2
clone size: NA
D gene: NA
CDR3 length: 13
V gene: TRBV9
CDR3 DNA: TGTGCCAGCAGCGTAGGACACACCGGGGAGCTGTTTTTT
CDR3 protein: CASSVGHTGELFF

J gene: TRBJ2-1
clone size: NA
D gene: NA
CDR3 length: 11
V gene: TRBV29-1
CDR3 DNA: TGCAGCGCCAATACCGCGTATGAGCAGTTCTTC
CDR3 protein: CSANTAYEQFF

J gene: TRBJ2-5
clone size: few
D gene: TRBD2
CDR3 length: 13
V gene: TRBV6-1
CDR3 DNA: TGTGCCAGCAGCCTACTAGCGGGGGAGACCCAGTACTTC
CDR3 protein: CASSLLAGETQYF

J gene: TRBJ1-1
clone size: NA
D gene: TRBD1
CDR3 length: 16
V gene: TRBV30
CDR3 DNA: TGTGCCTGGAGTGTACGCGCAGGGGGTCAGGTAACTGAAGCTTTCTTT
CDR3 protein: CAWSVRAGGQVTEAFF

J gene: TRBJ1-5
clone size: NA
D gene: NA
CDR3 length: 15
V gene: TRBV6-5
CDR3 DNA: TGTGCCAGCAGGAAAACGGGCCAGGAAAATCAGCCCCAGCATTTT
CDR3 protein: CASRKTGQENQPQHF

J gene: TRBJ2-7
clone size: NA
D gene: TRBD1
CDR3 length: 15
V gene: TRBV6-5
CDR3 DNA: TGTGCCAGCAGTCCTATGGGACAGGGCTCCTACGAGCAGTACTTC
CDR3 protein: CASSPMGQGSYEQYF

J gene: TRBJ2-7
clone size: NA
D gene: TRBD1
CDR3 length: 12
V gene: TRBV29-1
CDR3 DNA: TGCAGCGCGGGACAGGCAACCCACGAGCAGTACTTC
CDR3 protein: CSAGQATHEQYF

J gene: TRBJ2-7
clone size: few
D gene: NA
CDR3 length: 11
V gene: TRBV29-1
CDR3 DNA: TGCAGCGTTACGACAGACTACGAGCAGTACTTC
CDR3 protein: CSVTTDYEQYF

J gene: TRBJ1-2
clone size: NA
D gene: TRBD1
CDR3 length: 13
V gene: TRBV7-9
CDR3 DNA: TGTGCCAGCAGGGCCGGGACAGCCTATGGCTACACCTTC
CDR3 protein: CASRAGTAYGYTF

J gene: TRBJ1-5
clone size: NA
D gene: NA
CDR3 length: 15
V gene: TRBV5-1
CDR3 DNA: TGCGCCAGCAGACGGGACTTTAATAGCAATCAGCCCCAGCATTTT
CDR3 protein: CASRRDFNSNQPQHF

J gene: TRBJ1-3
clone size: NA
D gene: NA
CDR3 length: 11
V gene: TRBV29-1
CDR3 DNA: TGCAGCGCCCGACTTGGAAACACCATATATTTT
CDR3 protein: CSARLGNTIYF

J gene: TRBJ2-2
clone size: NA
D gene: TRBD2
CDR3 length: 14
V gene: TRBV15
CDR3 DNA: TGTGCCACCAACCCTAGCGGGGCGACCGGGGAGCTGTTTTTT
CDR3 protein: CATNPSGATGELFF

J gene: TRBJ2-7
clone size: NA
D gene: NA
CDR3 length: 13
V gene: TRBV2
CDR3 DNA: TGTGCCAGCAGGGGGCGGGCCGAAGGGGAGCAGTACTTC
CDR3 protein: CASRGRAEGEQYF

J gene: TRBJ2-6
clone size: NA
D gene: NA
CDR3 length: 14
V gene: TRBV29-1
CDR3 DNA: TGCAGCGTTGTCGGCGGTTCTGGGGCCAACGTCCTGACTTTC
CDR3 protein: CSVVGGSGANVLTF

J gene: TRBJ2-7
clone size: NA
D gene: NA
CDR3 length: 13
V gene: TRBV6-1
CDR3 DNA: TGTGCCACACAGGGCTCCCTCGGGTACGAGCAGTACTTC
CDR3 protein: CATQGSLGYEQYF

J gene: TRBJ2-5
clone size: NA
D gene: NA
CDR3 length: 14
V gene: TRBV5-1
CDR3 DNA: TGCGCCAGCAGCTTGGGCGGGCGACAAGAGACCCAGTACTTC
CDR3 protein: CASSLGGRQETQYF

J gene: TRBJ1-1
clone size: NA
D gene: NA
CDR3 length: 11
V gene: TRBV30
CDR3 DNA: TGTGCCTGGGTCAAGAACACTGAAGCTTTCTTT
CDR3 protein: CAWVKNTEAFF

J gene: TRBJ1-2
clone size: few
D gene: TRBD1
CDR3 length: 15
V gene: TRBV6-5
CDR3 DNA: TGTGCCAGCAGTTCCCCGGGACAGGGTAACTATGGCTACACCTTC
CDR3 protein: CASSSPGQGNYGYTF

J gene: TRBJ1-1
clone size: NA
D gene: NA
CDR3 length: 13
V gene: TRBV6-1
CDR3 DNA: TGTGCCAGCAGTGCCAGCGCACACACTGAAGCTTTCTTT
CDR3 protein: CASSASAHTEAFF

J gene: TRBJ2-6
clone size: few
D gene: NA
CDR3 length: 15
V gene: TRBV9
CDR3 DNA: TGTGCCAGCAGCCCGAGCGGGCCTGGGGCCAACGTCCTGACTTTC
CDR3 protein: CASSPSGPGANVLTF

J gene: TRBJ2-5
clone size: NA
D gene: TRBD1
CDR3 length: 14
V gene: TRBV5-6
CDR3 DNA: TGTGCCAGCAGCTTGGACAGGGGCGGAGAGACCCAGTACTTC
CDR3 protein: CASSLDRGGETQYF

J gene: TRBJ2-5
clone size: NA
D gene: NA
CDR3 length: 14
V gene: TRBV5-1
CDR3 DNA: TGCGCCAGCAGCTTGGTCGGGTACCAAGAGACCCAGTACTTC
CDR3 protein: CASSLVGYQETQYF

J gene: TRBJ2-7
clone size: NA
D gene: NA
CDR3 length: 13
V gene: TRBV2
CDR3 DNA: TGTGCCAGCAGTGCAGGGTTGTCCTACGAGCAGTACTTC
CDR3 protein: CASSAGLSYEQYF

J gene: TRBJ1-4
clone size: NA
D gene: NA
CDR3 length: 14
V gene: TRBV15
CDR3 DNA: TGTGCCACCCGTCGGCGGTCCGGTAATGAAAAACTGTTTTTT
CDR3 protein: CATRRRSGNEKLFF

J gene: TRBJ2-6
clone size: NA
D gene: TRBD1
CDR3 length: 14
V gene: TRBV30
CDR3 DNA: TGTGCCTGGAACAGGGGATCTGGGGCCAACGTCCTGACTTTC
CDR3 protein: CAWNRGSGANVLTF

J gene: TRBJ2-4
clone size: NA
D gene: NA
CDR3 length: 16
V gene: TRBV27
CDR3 DNA: TGTGCCAGCAGTTTAAATAAGGGGATGGCCAAAAACATTCAGTACTTC
CDR3 protein: CASSLNKGMAKNIQYF

J gene: TRBJ2-7
clone size: NA
D gene: NA
CDR3 length: 15
V gene: TRBV5-7
CDR3 DNA: TGTGCCAGCAGCTTGGAACCAGCCCTCCCCTACGAGCAGTACTTC
CDR3 protein: CASSLEPALPYEQYF

J gene: TRBJ1-4
clone size: NA
D gene: TRBD1
CDR3 length: 13
V gene: TRBV29-1
CDR3 DNA: TGCAGCGCCTCCGGGGACAGGGAGGAAAAACTGTTTTTT
CDR3 protein: CSASGDREEKLFF

J gene: TRBJ2-3
clone size: NA
D gene: NA
CDR3 length: 13
V gene: TRBV30
CDR3 DNA: TGTGCCTGGAGTGCAGGGTCCACAGATACGCAGTATTTT
CDR3 protein: CAWSAGSTDTQYF

J gene: TRBJ1-6
clone size: few
D gene: NA
CDR3 length: 14
V gene: TRBV4-3
CDR3 DNA: TGCGCCAGCAGCCAAGACGGGGGCCGGACACCCCTCCACTTT
CDR3 protein: CASSQDGGRTPLHF

J gene: TRBJ2-3
clone size: NA
D gene: NA
CDR3 length: 15
V gene: TRBV9
CDR3 DNA: TGTGCCAGCAGCGTAGGCGGGATGATCACAGATACGCAGTATTTT
CDR3 protein: CASSVGGMITDTQYF

J gene: TRBJ2-5
clone size: few
D gene: NA
CDR3 length: 13
V gene: TRBV18
CDR3 DNA: TGTGCCAGCTCACCGGGGTTCCAAGAGACCCAGTACTTC
CDR3 protein: CASSPGFQETQYF

J gene: TRBJ2-3
clone size: NA
D gene: TRBD1
CDR3 length: 15
V gene: TRBV7-9
CDR3 DNA: TGTGCCAGCAGCTTTCGGACAGGGGGACTGGATACGCAGTATTTT
CDR3 protein: CASSFRTGGLDTQYF

J gene: TRBJ1-4
clone size: NA
D gene: NA
CDR3 length: 14
V gene: TRBV15
CDR3 DNA: TGTGCCACCAGCAGAGTCGGTACAGATGAAAAACTGTTTTTT
CDR3 protein: CATSRVGTDEKLFF

J gene: TRBJ1-2
clone size: few
D gene: NA
CDR3 length: 14
V gene: TRBV2
CDR3 DNA: TGTGCCAGCATTCACGGACTGGAGGGAGATGGCTACACCTTC
CDR3 protein: CASIHGLEGDGYTF

J gene: TRBJ2-1
clone size: NA
D gene: NA
CDR3 length: 15
V gene: TRBV5-6
CDR3 DNA: TGTGCCAGCAGCTCCCTCCGGGGCGGGTACAATGAGCAGTTCTTC
CDR3 protein: CASSSLRGGYNEQFF

J gene: TRBJ1-5
clone size: few
D gene: TRBD1
CDR3 length: 15
V gene: TRBV29-1
CDR3 DNA: TGCAGCGTGTTATGGACAGGGTCTAGCAATCAGCCCCAGCATTTT
CDR3 protein: CSVLWTGSSNQPQHF

J gene: TRBJ2-5
clone size: NA
D gene: NA
CDR3 length: 13
V gene: TRBV6-6
CDR3 DNA: TGTGCCAGCAGTAACCTAAATATGAAGACCCAGTACTTC
CDR3 protein: CASSNLNMKTQYF

J gene: TRBJ1-1
clone size: NA
D gene: TRBD1
CDR3 length: 16
V gene: TRBV29-1
CDR3 DNA: TGCAGCGTTGGCGGACAGGTAAATTGGATGAACACTGAAGCTTTCTTT
CDR3 protein: CSVGGQVNWMNTEAFF

J gene: TRBJ2-7
clone size: NA
D gene: TRBD1
CDR3 length: 13
V gene: TRBV6-5
CDR3 DNA: TGTGCCAGCAGTCGGGACAGGGCAGACAAGCAGTACTTC
CDR3 protein: CASSRDRADKQYF

J gene: TRBJ2-7
clone size: few
D gene: NA
CDR3 length: 13
V gene: TRBV2
CDR3 DNA: TGTGCCAGCAGTGACGGGGGCTCCTACGAGCAGTACTTC
CDR3 protein: CASSDGGSYEQYF

J gene: TRBJ1-4
clone size: NA
D gene: NA
CDR3 length: 14
V gene: TRBV29-1
CDR3 DNA: TGCAGCGTTGTGCCAGATCGGGGAGGTGAAAAACTGTTTTTT
CDR3 protein: CSVVPDRGGEKLFF

J gene: TRBJ1-2
clone size: once
D gene: NA
CDR3 length: 14
V gene: TRBV5-6
CDR3 DNA: TGTGCCAGCAGCTCAGGGGAACCCCTCTATGGCTACACCTTC
CDR3 protein: CASSSGEPLYGYTF